This T cell receptor (beta chain) derives from a study of blood T cell repertoires in COVID-19. Study context: Specimens from acute and convalescent COVID-19 originated in the United States, Italy and Spain. T cells, B-cell-depleted T cells, or PBMCs provided the cDNA or gDNA that served as material.

Original processing notes: Estimated nucleated cell counts came from reference gene primer amplification. Here immunoSEQ multiplex PCR was the method, and the copy in TCRdb shows in-frame clones only, minus some. Clone size and V and J calls were adopted from that table, with D and trimming inferred from the DNA. The table has 200,000 to 250,000 clones, about 83% seen once. This clone has only one observation. The CDR3 sequence is 14 residues long. V was pared by 3 bases and J by 7 bases, with 8 bases of the junction left unmatched. Looked up from germline, CDR1 is MDHEN and CDR2 is SYDVKM. This chain joins TRBV28 and TRBJ2-7, with TRBD2 identical over 8 bases. Sequencing used peripheral blood. The sequence was obtained from a man in his 60s who had recovered from COVID-19. As DNA, the CDR3 is TGTGCCAGCAGTTTCGGCGGGGGGTTTGGGGAGCAGTACTTC. Translation gives CASSFGGGFGEQYF. Based on the CDR3 plus reference TRBV28 and TRBJ2-7, the full variable domain is DVKVTQSSRYLVKRTGEKVFLECVQDMDHENMFWYRQDPGLGLRLIYFSYDVKMKEKGDIPEGYSVSREKKERFSLILESASTNQTSMYLCASSFGGGFGEQYFGPGTRLTVT.